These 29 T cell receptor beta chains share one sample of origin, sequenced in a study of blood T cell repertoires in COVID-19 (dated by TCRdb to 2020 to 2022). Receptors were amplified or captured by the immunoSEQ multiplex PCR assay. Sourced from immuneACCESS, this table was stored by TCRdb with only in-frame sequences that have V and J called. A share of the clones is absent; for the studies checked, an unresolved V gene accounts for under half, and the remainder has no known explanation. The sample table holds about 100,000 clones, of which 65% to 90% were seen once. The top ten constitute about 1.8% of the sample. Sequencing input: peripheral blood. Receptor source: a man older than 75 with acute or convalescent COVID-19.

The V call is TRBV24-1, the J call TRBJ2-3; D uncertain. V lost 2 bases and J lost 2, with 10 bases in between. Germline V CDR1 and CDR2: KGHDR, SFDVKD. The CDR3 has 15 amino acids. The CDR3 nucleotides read TGTGCCACCAGTGATTCCCAGGATTACACAGATACGCAGTATTTT. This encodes CATSDSQDYTDTQYF.

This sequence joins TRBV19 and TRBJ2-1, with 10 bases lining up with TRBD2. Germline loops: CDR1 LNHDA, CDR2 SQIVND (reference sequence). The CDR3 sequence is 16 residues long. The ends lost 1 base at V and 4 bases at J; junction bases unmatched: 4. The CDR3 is CASSIATSGTYNEQFF. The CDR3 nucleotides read TGTGCCAGTAGTATAGCAACTAGCGGGACTTACAATGAGCAGTTCTTC.

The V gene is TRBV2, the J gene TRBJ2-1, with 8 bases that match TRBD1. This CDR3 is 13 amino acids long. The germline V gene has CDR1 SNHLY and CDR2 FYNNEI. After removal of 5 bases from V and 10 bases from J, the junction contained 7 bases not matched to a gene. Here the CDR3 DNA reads TGTGCCAGCAGTAGGACAGGGTTAGGGGAGCAGTTCTTC. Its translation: CASSRTGLGEQFF. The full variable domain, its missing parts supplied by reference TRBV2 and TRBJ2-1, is EPEVTQTPSHQVTQMGQEVILRCVPISNHLYFYWYRQILGQKVEFLVSFYNNEISEKSEIFDDQFSVERPDGSNFTLKIRSTKLEDSAMYFCASSRTGLGEQFFGPGTRLTVL.

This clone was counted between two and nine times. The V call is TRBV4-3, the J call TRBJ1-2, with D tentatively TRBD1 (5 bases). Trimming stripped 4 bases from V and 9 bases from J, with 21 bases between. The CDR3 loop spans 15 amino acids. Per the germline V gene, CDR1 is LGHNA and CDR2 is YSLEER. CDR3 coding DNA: TGCGCCAGCAGCCTCTCGTCCTTTTTAGTGGGGCGCTACACCTTC. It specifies CASSLSSFLVGRYTF.

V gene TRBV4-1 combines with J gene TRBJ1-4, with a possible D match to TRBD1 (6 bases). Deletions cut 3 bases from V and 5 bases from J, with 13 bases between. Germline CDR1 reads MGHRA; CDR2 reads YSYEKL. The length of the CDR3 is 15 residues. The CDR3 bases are TGCGCCAGCAGCCACGAAGGACAGACCAATGAAAAACTGTTTTTT. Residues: CASSHEGQTNEKLFF.

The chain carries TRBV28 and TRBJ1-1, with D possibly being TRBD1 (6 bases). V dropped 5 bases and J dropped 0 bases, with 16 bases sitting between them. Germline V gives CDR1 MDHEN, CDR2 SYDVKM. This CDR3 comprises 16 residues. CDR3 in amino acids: CASSPQPDSLNTEAFF. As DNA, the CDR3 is TGTGCCAGCAGTCCCCAACCGGACAGTTTGAACACTGAAGCTTTCTTT. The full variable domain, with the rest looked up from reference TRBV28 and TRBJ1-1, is DVKVTQSSRYLVKRTGEKVFLECVQDMDHENMFWYRQDPGLGLRLIYFSYDVKMKEKGDIPEGYSVSREKKERFSLILESASTNQTSMYLCASSPQPDSLNTEAFFGQGTRLTVV.

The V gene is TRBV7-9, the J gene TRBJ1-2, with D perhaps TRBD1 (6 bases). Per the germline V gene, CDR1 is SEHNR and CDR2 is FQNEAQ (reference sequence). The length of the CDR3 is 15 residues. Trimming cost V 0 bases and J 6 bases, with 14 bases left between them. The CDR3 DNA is TGTGCCAGCAGCTTAGCGGCGGCGGGGGCGGATGGCTACACCTTC. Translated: CASSLAAAGADGYTF.

The CDR3 loop is CASTLHRGGEQYF. The DNA for the CDR3 is TGTGCCAGCACCTTACACAGGGGTGGCGAGCAGTACTTC. The chain combines TRBV5-5 with TRBJ2-7; the match to TRBD1 covers 7 bases. Unmatched junction bases numbered 9, after V lost 6 bases and J lost 6 bases. The CDR3 length is 13 residues. From germline, CDR1 is SGHKS and CDR2 YYEKEE (reference sequence).

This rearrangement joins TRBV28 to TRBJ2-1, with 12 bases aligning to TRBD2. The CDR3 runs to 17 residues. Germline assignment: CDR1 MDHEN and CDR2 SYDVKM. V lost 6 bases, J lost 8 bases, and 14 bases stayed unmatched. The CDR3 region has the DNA TGTGCCAGCAGACCTGCCCACGGACTAGCGGGAATGTATGAGCAGTTCTTC. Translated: CASRPAHGLAGMYEQFF.

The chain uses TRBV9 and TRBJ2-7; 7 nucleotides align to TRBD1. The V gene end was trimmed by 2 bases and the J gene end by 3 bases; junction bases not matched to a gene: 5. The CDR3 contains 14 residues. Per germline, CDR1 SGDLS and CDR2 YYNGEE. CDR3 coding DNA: TGTGCCAGCAGCGTTGGGACAGATTACTACGAGCAGTACTTC. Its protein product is CASSVGTDYYEQYF.

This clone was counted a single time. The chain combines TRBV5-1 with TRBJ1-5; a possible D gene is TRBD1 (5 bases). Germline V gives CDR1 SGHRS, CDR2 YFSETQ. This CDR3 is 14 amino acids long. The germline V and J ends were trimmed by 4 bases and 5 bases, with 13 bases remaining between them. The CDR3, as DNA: TGCGCCAGCAGCAAAGGGGATGGGGATCAGCCCCAGCATTTT. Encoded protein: CASSKGDGDQPQHF. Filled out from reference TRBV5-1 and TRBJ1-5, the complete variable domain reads KAGVTQTPRYLIKTRGQQVTLSCSPISGHRSVSWYQQTPGQGLQFLFEYFSETQRNKGNFPGRFSGRQFSNSRSEMNVSTLELGDSALYLCASSKGDGDQPQHFGDGTRLSIL.

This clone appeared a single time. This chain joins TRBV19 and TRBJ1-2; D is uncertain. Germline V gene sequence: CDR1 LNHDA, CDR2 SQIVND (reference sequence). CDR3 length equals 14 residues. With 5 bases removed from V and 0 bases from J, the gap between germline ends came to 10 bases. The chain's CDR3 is CASSVDTANYGYTF. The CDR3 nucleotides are TGTGCCAGTAGTGTTGACACTGCTAACTATGGCTACACCTTC.

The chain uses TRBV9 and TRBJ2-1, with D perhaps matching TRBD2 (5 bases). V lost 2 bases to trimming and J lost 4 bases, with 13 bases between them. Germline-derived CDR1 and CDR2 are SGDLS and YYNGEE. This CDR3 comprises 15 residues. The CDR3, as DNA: TGTGCCAGCAGCGTTGGTCTAGCAGAATACAATGAGCAGTTCTTC. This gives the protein CASSVGLAEYNEQFF.

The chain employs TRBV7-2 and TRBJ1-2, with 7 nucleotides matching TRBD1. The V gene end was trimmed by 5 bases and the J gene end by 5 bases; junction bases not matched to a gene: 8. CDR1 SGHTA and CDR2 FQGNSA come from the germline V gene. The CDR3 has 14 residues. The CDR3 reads CASSQGQMVYGYTF. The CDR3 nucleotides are TGTGCCAGCAGCCAGGGACAGATGGTTTATGGCTACACCTTC. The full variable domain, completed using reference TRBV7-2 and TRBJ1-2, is GAGVSQSPSNKVTEKGKDVELRCDPISGHTALYWYRQSLGQGLEFLIYFQGNSAPDKSGLPSDRFSAERTGGSVSTLTIQRTQQEDSAVYLCASSQGQMVYGYTFGSGTRLTVV.

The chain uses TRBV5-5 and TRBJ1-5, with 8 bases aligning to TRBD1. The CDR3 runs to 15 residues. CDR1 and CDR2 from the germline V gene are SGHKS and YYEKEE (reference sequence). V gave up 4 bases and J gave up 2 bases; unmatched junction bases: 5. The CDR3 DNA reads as TGTGCCAGCAGCCGACAGGGGCAGGGCAATCAGCCCCAGCATTTT. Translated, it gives CASSRQGQGNQPQHF. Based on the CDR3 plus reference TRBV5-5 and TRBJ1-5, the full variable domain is DAGVTQSPTHLIKTRGQQVTLRCSPISGHKSVSWYQQVLGQGPQFIFQYYEKEERGRGNFPDRFSARQFPNYSSELNVNALLLGDSALYLCASSRQGQGNQPQHFGDGTRLSIL.

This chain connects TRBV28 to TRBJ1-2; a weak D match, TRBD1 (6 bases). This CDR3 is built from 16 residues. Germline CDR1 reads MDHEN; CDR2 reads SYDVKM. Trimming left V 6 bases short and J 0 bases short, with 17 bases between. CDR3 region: CASSSWTAQANYGYTF. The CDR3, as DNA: TGTGCCAGCAGCTCATGGACAGCCCAAGCTAACTATGGCTACACCTTC.

CDR3 loop: CSVGSASWDTQYF. As DNA, the CDR3 is TGCAGCGTTGGGTCGGCTAGTTGGGATACGCAGTATTTT. The chain joins TRBV29-1 to TRBJ2-3; D is unresolved. V lost 4 bases and J 6 bases, leaving 14 bases between the germline ends. The CDR3 is made up of 13 amino acids. CDR1 is SQVTM, CDR2 ANQGSEA, per germline.

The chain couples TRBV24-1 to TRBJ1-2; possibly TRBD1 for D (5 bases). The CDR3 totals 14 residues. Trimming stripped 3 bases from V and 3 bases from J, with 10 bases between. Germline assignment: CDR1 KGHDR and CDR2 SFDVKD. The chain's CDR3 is CATSDVGAHYGYTF. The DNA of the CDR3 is TGTGCCACCAGTGATGTAGGGGCCCACTATGGCTACACCTTC.

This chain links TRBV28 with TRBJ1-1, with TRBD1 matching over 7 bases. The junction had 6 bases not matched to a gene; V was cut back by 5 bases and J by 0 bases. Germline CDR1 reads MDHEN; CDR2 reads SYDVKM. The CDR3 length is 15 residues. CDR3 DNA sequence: TGTGCCAGCAGTCCCCCACAGGGGATGAACACTGAAGCTTTCTTT. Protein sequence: CASSPPQGMNTEAFF.

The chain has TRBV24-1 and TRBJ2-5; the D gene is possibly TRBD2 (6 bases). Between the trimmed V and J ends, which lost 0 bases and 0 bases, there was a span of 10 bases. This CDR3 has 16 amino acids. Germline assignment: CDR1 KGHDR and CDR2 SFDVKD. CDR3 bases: TGTGCCACCAGTGATTTGTCGGGGGTGGACCAAGAGACCCAGTACTTC. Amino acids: CATSDLSGVDQETQYF.

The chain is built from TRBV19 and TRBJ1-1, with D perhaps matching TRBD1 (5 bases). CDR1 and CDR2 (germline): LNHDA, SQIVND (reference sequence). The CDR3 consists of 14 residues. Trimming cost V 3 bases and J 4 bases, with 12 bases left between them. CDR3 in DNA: TGTGCCAGTAGTATTGACAGTTTCGTCACTGAAGCTTTCTTT. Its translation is CASSIDSFVTEAFF.

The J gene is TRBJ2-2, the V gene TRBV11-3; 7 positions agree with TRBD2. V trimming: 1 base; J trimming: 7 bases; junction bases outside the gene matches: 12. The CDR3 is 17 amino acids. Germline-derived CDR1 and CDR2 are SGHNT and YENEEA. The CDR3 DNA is TGTGCCAGCAGCTTAGGCTTTATGGCGGGAGCTGACGGGGAGCTGTTTTTT. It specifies CASSLGFMAGADGELFF.

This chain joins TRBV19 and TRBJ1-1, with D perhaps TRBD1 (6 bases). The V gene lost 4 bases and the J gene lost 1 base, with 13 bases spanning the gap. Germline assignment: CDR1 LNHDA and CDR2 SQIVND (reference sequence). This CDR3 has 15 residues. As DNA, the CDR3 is TGTGCCAGTAGTACTCAGACAGGCTCGAACACTGAAGCTTTCTTT. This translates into CASSTQTGSNTEAFF.

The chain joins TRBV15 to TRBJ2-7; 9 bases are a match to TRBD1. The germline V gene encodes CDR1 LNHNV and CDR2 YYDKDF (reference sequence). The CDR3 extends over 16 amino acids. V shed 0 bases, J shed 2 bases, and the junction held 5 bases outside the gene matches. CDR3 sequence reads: CATSRDAGQGTYEQYF. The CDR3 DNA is TGTGCCACCAGCAGAGATGCGGGACAGGGAACCTACGAGCAGTACTTC.

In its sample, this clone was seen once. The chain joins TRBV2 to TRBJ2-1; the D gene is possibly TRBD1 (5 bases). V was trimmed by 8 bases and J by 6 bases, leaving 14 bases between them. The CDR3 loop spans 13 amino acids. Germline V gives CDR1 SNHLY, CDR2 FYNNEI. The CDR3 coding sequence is TGTGCCAGCGGCTCAGGGCTTAGCAATGAGCAGTTCTTC. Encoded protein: CASGSGLSNEQFF.

The CDR3 sequence is CASSPSGRAGETQYF. DNA for the CDR3: TGTGCCAGCAGCCCTTCGGGGCGGGCGGGGGAGACCCAGTACTTC. The chain combines TRBV28 with TRBJ2-5; D possibly corresponds to TRBD2 (6 bases). V was pared by 6 bases and J by 5 bases, with 19 bases between. The germline gives CDR1 MDHEN, CDR2 SYDVKM. The CDR3 covers 15 residues.

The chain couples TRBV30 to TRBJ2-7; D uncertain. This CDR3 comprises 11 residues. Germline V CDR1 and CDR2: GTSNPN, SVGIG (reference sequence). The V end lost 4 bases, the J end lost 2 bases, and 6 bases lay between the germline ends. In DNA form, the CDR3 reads TGTGCCTGGAAACTCGCCTACGAGCAGTACTTC. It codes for CAWKLAYEQYF.

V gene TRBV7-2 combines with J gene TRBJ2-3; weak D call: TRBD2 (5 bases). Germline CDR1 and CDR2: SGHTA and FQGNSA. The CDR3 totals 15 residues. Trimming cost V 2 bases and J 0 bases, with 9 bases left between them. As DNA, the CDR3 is TGTGCCAGCAGCTTAAGCGGAGATAGCACAGATACGCAGTATTTT. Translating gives CASSLSGDSTDTQYF. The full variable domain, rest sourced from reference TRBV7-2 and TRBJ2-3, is GAGVSQSPSNKVTEKGKDVELRCDPISGHTALYWYRQSLGQGLEFLIYFQGNSAPDKSGLPSDRFSAERTGGSVSTLTIQRTQQEDSAVYLCASSLSGDSTDTQYFGPGTRLTVL.

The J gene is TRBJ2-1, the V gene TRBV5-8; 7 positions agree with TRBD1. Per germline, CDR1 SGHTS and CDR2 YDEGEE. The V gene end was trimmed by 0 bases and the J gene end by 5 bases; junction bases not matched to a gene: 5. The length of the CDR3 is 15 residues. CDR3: CASSLEGATDNEQFF. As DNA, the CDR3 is TGTGCCAGCAGCTTGGAGGGGGCTACTGACAATGAGCAGTTCTTC.